The entry below describes one T cell receptor (beta chain). This sample stems from a study of blood T cell repertoires in COVID-19. About the study: Whether acute or convalescent, the COVID-19 samples came from the United States, Italy and Spain. PBMCs, B-cell-depleted T cells, or T cells provided the cDNA or gDNA that made up the material.

Original processing methods: Amplifying reference gene primers gave estimates of nucleated cell counts. Data came from immunoSEQ multiplex PCR; TCRdb stores just in-frame clones and leaves some out. D and trimming were read from the DNA, whereas the V and J calls and clone size are those reported in that table. The sample yields about 150,000 clones, 80% seen once. Germline lookup yields CDR1 SGHDT and CDR2 YYEEEE. With 1 base removed from V and 7 bases from J, the gap between germline ends came to 14 bases. The CDR3 extends over 14 amino acids. The sequence came from a man aged 55 to 70 with acute or convalescent COVID-19. Specimen: peripheral blood. V usage is TRBV5-6 and J usage is TRBJ2-5; the D gene is possibly TRBD1 (7 bases). The CDR3 DNA reads TGTGCCAGCAGCTTGATCGGGCAGGGGGGGACCCAGTACTTC. Translated, it gives CASSLIGQGGTQYF. Full variable domain (remainder filled in from reference TRBV5-6 and TRBJ2-5): DAGVTQSPTHLIKTRGQQVTLRCSPKSGHDTVSWYQQALGQGPQFIFQYYEEEERQRGNFPDRFSGHQFPNYSSELNVNALLLGDSALYLCASSLIGQGGTQYFGPGTRLLVL.